The 11 T cell receptor beta chains listed next were all sequenced from one sample in a study of identical twins. From the 5' RACE reads, TCRdb called clonotypes with MiXCR, one entry per CDR3 protein. The table has 600,000 to 850,000 distinct CDR3 sequences, about 20% seen once. Another study also made use of these data, one on T cells expressing NK-cell markers.

What was sequenced was PBMCs. Receptors originate from a woman between 18 and 29 years old in good health.

The CDR3 nucleotides read TGCAGTGCTAGAAACCGGGACAGGGTATCTAGCGGGAGTAACACCGGGGAGCTGTTTTTT. Translation gives CSARNRDRVSSGSNTGELFF. The V and J genes are TRBV20-1 and TRBJ2-2; D possibly corresponds to TRBD2 (10 bases). This CDR3 region has 20 residues. V shed 2 bases and J shed 2 bases, with 27 bases lying between them. Looked up from germline, CDR1 is DFQATT and CDR2 is SNEGSKA (reference sequence).

This chain joins TRBV23-1 and TRBJ2-1; 11 nucleotides match TRBD2. TRBV23-1 is recorded as an ORF, its role being uncertain. With 8 bases clipped from V and 1 base from J, the junction kept 7 bases outside the gene matches. This CDR3 has 16 amino acids. The chain's CDR3 is CASRLAGGGSYNEQFF. In nucleotides, the CDR3 is TGCGCCAGCCGCCTAGCGGGAGGAGGTTCCTACAATGAGCAGTTCTTC.

The chain recombines TRBV5-1 with TRBJ1-3, with TRBD1 as a possible D gene (6 bases). CDR1 SGHRS and CDR2 YFSETQ come from the germline V gene. The V end lost 0 bases, the J end lost 4 bases, and 11 bases lay between the germline ends. The CDR3 spans 15 residues. The CDR3 loop reads CASSLEGGRGNTIYF. The CDR3 bases are TGCGCCAGCAGCTTGGAGGGGGGAAGAGGAAACACCATATATTTT.

This clonotype occurred a few times. The rearrangement links TRBV29-1 to TRBJ2-5; 8 nucleotides line up with TRBD2. V dropped 6 bases and J dropped 4; count of bases not matched to a gene: 10. The CDR3 spans 14 residues. Germline V gives CDR1 SQVTM, CDR2 ANQGSEA. DNA for the CDR3: TGCAGCGTGTCGGCGGGGGGATATCTAGAGACCCAGTACTTC. It is translated as CSVSAGGYLETQYF.

The chain has TRBV10-3 and TRBJ1-1; a weak D match, TRBD1 (6 bases). The germline V gene has CDR1 ENHRY and CDR2 SYGVKD. Trimming left V 9 bases short and J 11 bases short, with 16 bases between. CDR3 length: 11 amino acids. For the CDR3, the DNA is TGTGCCATGGGTTCGGGTACAGGGGCTTTCTTT. It is translated as CAMGSGTGAFF.

This clonotype has more than one count but fewer than ten. The V gene is TRBV9, the J gene TRBJ2-3; no definite D call. CDR1 is SGDLS and CDR2 is YYNGEE in the germline V gene. V gave up 0 bases and J gave up 4 bases, with 9 bases separating them. There are 14 residues in the CDR3. The CDR3 here is CASSVVPVSDTQYF. CDR3 DNA sequence: TGTGCCAGCAGCGTAGTGCCGGTGTCAGATACGCAGTATTTT.

This clonotype came up a few times. Because the CDR3's place on the DNA is in doubt, the DNA is left out and the CDR3 is given as listed by TCRdb. This chain uses TRBV12-3 or TRBV12-4 with TRBJ1-1. The CDR3 is made up of 17 amino acids, end residues included. CDR3 residues: CASSILGTGLMNTEAFF.

This clonotype came up a few times. The chain couples TRBV2 to TRBJ1-4, with D possibly being TRBD1 (5 bases). The CDR3 is 17 residues long. V lost 0 bases and J 3 bases, leaving 14 bases between the germline ends. The germline V gene encodes CDR1 SNHLY and CDR2 FYNNEI. The CDR3, as DNA: TGTGCCAGCAGTGAAGCAAGGGGACCAAGGGCTAATGAAAAACTGTTTTTT. Its protein is CASSEARGPRANEKLFF.

The V call is TRBV7-8, the J call TRBJ2-7; 11 bases align to TRBD2. The CDR3 is 17 residues long. After removal of 6 bases from V and 2 bases from J, the junction contained 12 bases not matched to a gene. Germline CDR1 reads SGHVS; CDR2 reads FQNEAQ. The CDR3, as DNA: TGTGCCAGCAGGTACGGGACTAGCGGCTCCGGCGCCTACGAGCAGTACTTC. Translation gives CASRYGTSGSGAYEQYF. The variable domain in full, completed from reference TRBV7-8 and TRBJ2-7, reads GAGVSQSPRYKVAKRGQDVALRCDPISGHVSLFWYQQALGQGPEFLTYFQNEAQLDKSGLPSDRFFAERPEGSVSTLKIQRTQQEDSAVYLCASRYGTSGSGAYEQYFGPGTRLTVT.

The CDR3 nucleotides are TGTGCCATCAGTGAGTCTATCGACGGATCCTACGAGCAGTACTTC. Encoded protein: CAISESIDGSYEQYF. The genes are TRBV10-3 and TRBJ2-7; D remains unclear. Trimming removed 0 bases from V and 1 base from J, with 10 bases in between. Germline V gives CDR1 ENHRY, CDR2 SYGVKD. This CDR3 comprises 15 residues.

V is TRBV20-1 and J is TRBJ2-6; D unresolved. Germline loops: CDR1 DFQATT, CDR2 SNEGSKA (reference sequence). This CDR3 has 20 residues. Trimming took off 1 base at V and 1 base at J, with 23 bases between the two ends. The DNA for the CDR3 is TGCAGTGCTAGAGCCCGTAAAAAGGAATGGCCCGGATCTGGGGCCAACGTCCTGACTTTC. Amino acid sequence: CSARARKKEWPGSGANVLTF.